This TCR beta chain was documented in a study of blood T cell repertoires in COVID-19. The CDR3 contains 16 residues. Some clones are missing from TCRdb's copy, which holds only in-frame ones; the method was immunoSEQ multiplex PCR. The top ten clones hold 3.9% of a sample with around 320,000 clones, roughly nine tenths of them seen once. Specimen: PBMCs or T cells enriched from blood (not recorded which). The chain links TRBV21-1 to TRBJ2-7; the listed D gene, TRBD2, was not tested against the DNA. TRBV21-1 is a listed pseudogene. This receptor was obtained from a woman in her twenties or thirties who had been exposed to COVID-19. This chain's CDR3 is CASSKATSGSTYEQYF. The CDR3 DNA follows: TGTGCCAGCAGCAAAGCGACTAGCGGGAGCACTTACGAGCAGTACTTC.